The text below deals with one T cell receptor beta chain. Its antigen is as yet unknown. The CDR3 runs 16 residues. V lost 4 bases, J lost 0 bases, and 13 bases lay in between. The germline V gene has CDR1 SNHLY and CDR2 FYNNEI. The data belong to a study of T cell responses to AZD1222 COVID-19 vaccine. Findings and caveats of the study: Compared with day 0, the breadth and depth of the Spike-specific TCR repertoire rose significantly after two doses of AZD1222.

Clones were sequenced by immunoSEQ multiplex PCR, and TCRdb holds only the in-frame ones, with some missing. The sample records some 130,000 clones, approximately 91% being singletons. Sequenced here: peripheral blood, sampled 28 days after the second AZD1222 dose. This chain connects TRBV2 to TRBJ2-4, with TRBD2 as a possible D gene (5 bases). The sequence was collected from an adult who received the AZD1222 COVID-19 vaccine. The DNA for the CDR3 is TGTGCCAGCAGTGTCTCGAGGGCCCTAGCCAAAAACATTCAGTACTTC. This codes for CASSVSRALAKNIQYF.